This record covers a single T cell receptor (beta chain). A junction end diverges from the germline sequence, so it may reflect a read error. This CDR3 is 15 amino acids long. Germline CDR1 SGHDT, CDR2 YYEEEE. The source of the sample is a study of shared clonotypes between healthy human individuals. Data came from immunoSEQ multiplex PCR; TCRdb stores just in-frame clones and leaves some out. The data show roughly 2.2 million clones, just over 90% seen once. This chain uses TRBV5-6 with TRBJ1-2; no firm D call. The source is a man between 18 and 29 years old in good health. Some clones in this sample may be carry-over from other donors' samples. The sample taken for sequencing was naive CD4+ T cells from PBMCs. Subset given: CD45RA+ positively selected. The CDR3 here is CASSLGVRAQYGYTF. CDR3 DNA: TGTGCCAGCAGCTTGGGCGTGCGGGCCCAGTATGGATACACCTTC.